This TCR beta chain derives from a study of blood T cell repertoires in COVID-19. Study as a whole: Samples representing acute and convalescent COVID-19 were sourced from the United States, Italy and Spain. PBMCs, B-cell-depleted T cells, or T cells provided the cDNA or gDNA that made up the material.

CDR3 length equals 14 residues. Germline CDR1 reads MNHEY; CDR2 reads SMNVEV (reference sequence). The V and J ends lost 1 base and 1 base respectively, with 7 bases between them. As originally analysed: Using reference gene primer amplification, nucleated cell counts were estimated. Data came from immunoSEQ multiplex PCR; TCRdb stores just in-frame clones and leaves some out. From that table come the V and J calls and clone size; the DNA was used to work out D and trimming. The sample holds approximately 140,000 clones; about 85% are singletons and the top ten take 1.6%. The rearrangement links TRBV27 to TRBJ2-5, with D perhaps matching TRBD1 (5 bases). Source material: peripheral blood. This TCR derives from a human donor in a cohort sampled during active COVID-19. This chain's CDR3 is CASSLWGTQETQYF. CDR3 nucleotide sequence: TGTGCCAGCAGTTTATGGGGCACCCAAGAGACCCAGTACTTC.